The present T cell receptor (beta chain) was sequenced within a study of T cell changes during pregnancy in multiple sclerosis. Sequencing was performed with immunoSEQ multiplex PCR; in TCRdb, only in-frame clones are kept and a portion is missing. The sample lists under 85,000 clones; roughly nine tenths were seen once. The source material was CD4+ T cells from peripheral blood mononuclear cells, sampled in the third trimester of pregnancy. The receptor's source is a female donor in good health, enrolled as a control in a pregnancy study.

CDR3 protein: CATSRPGVRALNEQFF. The DNA of the CDR3 is TGTGCCACCAGCAGACCCGGGGTTAGAGCCCTGAATGAGCAGTTCTTC. The chain carries TRBV15 and TRBJ2-1, with D possibly TRBD2 on 5 matching bases. Germline assignment: CDR1 LNHNV and CDR2 YYDKDF (reference sequence). V was trimmed by 2 bases and J by 7 bases, leaving 18 bases between them. CDR3 length: 16 residues.